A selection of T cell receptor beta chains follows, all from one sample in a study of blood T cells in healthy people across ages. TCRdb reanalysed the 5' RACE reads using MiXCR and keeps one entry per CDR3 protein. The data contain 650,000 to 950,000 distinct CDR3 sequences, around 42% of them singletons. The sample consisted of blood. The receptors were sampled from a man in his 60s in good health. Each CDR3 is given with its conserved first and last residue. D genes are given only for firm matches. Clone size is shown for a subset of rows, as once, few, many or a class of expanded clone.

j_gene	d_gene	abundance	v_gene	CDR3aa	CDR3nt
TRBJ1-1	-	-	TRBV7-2	CASSHPGGITEAFF	TGTGCCAGCAGCCACCCGGGGGGTATCACTGAAGCTTTCTTT
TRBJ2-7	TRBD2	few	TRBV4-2	CASSQGLAGGQYF	TGTGCCAGCAGCCAAGGACTAGCGGGGGGGCAGTACTTC
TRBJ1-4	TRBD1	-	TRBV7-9	CASSLGDSNNEKLFF	TGTGCCAGCAGCTTAGGGGACAGCAATAATGAAAAACTGTTTTTT
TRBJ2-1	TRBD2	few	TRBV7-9	CASSLPLAEPNEQFF	TGTGCCAGCAGCTTACCCCTAGCGGAGCCTAATGAGCAGTTCTTC
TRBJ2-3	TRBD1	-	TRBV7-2	CASSSRDRGWEYF	TGTGCCAGCAGCTCCCGGGACAGGGGGTGGGAGTATTTT
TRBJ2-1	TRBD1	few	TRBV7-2	CASSWDRWLPFF	TGTGCCAGCAGCTGGGACAGGTGGCTTCCGTTCTTC
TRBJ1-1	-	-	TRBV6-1	CASRWGSTEAFF	TGTGCCAGCCGGTGGGGGTCCACTGAAGCTTTCTTT
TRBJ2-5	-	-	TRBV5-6	CASSWGQMYQETQYF	TGTGCCAGCAGCTGGGGACAAATGTACCAAGAGACCCAGTACTTC
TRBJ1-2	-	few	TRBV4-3	CASSLYQGGYTF	TGCGCCAGCAGCCTTTACCAAGGCGGCTACACCTTC
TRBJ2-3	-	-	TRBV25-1	CASISTGPGSTDTQYF	TGTGCCAGCATCTCAACGGGACCCGGTAGCACAGATACGCAGTATTTT
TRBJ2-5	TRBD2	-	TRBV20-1	CSARAASGGASPVQETQYF	TGCAGTGCTAGAGCGGCTAGCGGGGGAGCAAGTCCTGTCCAAGAGACCCAGTACTTC
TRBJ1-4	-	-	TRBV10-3	CAISGQLDERLFF	TGTGCCATCAGTGGACAGCTCGATGAAAGACTGTTTTTT
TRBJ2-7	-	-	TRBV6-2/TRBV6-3	CASRPPSGHTTYEQYF	TGTGCCAGCAGACCTCCTTCGGGACATACTACCTACGAGCAGTACTTC
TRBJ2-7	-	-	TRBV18	CASSPSVLSYEQYF	TGTGCCAGCTCACCATCAGTACTCTCCTACGAGCAGTACTTC
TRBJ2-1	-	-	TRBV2	CASKFLLVGGEQFF	TGTGCCAGCAAGTTCTTACTAGTGGGGGGTGAGCAGTTCTTC
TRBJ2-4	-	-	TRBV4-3	CASSQESGFHIQYF	TGCGCCAGCAGCCAAGAGTCAGGGTTTCACATTCAGTACTTC
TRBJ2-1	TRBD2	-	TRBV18	CASSGGLAVYNEQFF	TGTGCCAGCTCAGGCGGACTAGCGGTTTACAATGAGCAGTTCTTC
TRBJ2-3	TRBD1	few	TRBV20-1	CSATRDRVTDTQYF	TGCAGTGCTACCCGGGACAGGGTCACAGATACGCAGTATTTT
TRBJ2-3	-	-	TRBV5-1	CASSKDGGDTQYF	TGCGCCAGCAGCAAGGACGGAGGAGATACGCAGTATTTT
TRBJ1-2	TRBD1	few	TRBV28	CASRGGGAYGYTF	TGTGCCAGCAGGGGAGGGGGCGCCTATGGCTACACCTTC
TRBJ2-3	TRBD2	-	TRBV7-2	CASTYQRGMDTQYF	TGTGCCAGCACCTATCAGCGGGGTATGGATACGCAGTATTTT
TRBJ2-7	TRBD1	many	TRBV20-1	CSATTGTGMAEQYF	TGCAGTGCCACCACCGGGACAGGGATGGCCGAGCAGTACTTC
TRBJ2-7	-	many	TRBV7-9	CASSLGALDEQYF	TGTGCCAGCAGCTTGGGAGCCCTAGACGAGCAGTACTTC
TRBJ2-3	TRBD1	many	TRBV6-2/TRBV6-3	CASSYAGTGSDTQYF	TGTGCCAGCAGTTACGCCGGGACAGGATCAGATACGCAGTATTTT
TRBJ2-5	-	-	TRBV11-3	CASSLLGAAYF	TGTGCCAGCAGCTTATTGGGCGCCGCGTACTTC
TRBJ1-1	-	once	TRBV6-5	CASSYSAGPTLMNTEAFF	TGTGCCAGCAGTTACTCCGCAGGGCCGACCCTCATGAACACTGAAGCTTTCTTT
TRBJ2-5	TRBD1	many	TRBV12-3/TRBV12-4	CASTSLHGTGGETQYF	TGTGCCAGCACCTCCCTTCACGGGACAGGGGGCGAGACCCAGTACTTC
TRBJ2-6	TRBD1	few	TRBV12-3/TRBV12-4	CASRASGTASSGANVLTF	TGTGCCAGCAGAGCATCCGGGACAGCGAGCTCTGGGGCCAACGTCCTGACTTTC
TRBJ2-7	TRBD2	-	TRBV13	CASSSRREGSYEQYF	TGTGCCAGCAGCTCTCGCAGGGAGGGTTCCTACGAGCAGTACTTC